The clone carrying this T cell receptor beta chain was counted at least ten times. Its matching antigen is unknown. These data belong to a study of T cells in Graves' hyperthyroidism and ophthalmopathy. General study findings and limits: Stable hyperthyroidism was told apart from ophthalmopathy by a model built on 13 V-J features.

Germline V lookup: CDR1 MNHEY, CDR2 SMNVEV (reference sequence). CDR3 length equals 14 residues. The germline V and J ends were trimmed by 4 bases and 7 bases, with 14 bases remaining between them. TCR beta CDR3 regions were amplified from RNA. In the first-round RT-PCR of the TCR CDR3, the HTBI primer set was used. TCRdb re-derived calls from the multiplex PCR reads in MiXCR, one entry per CDR3 protein. This table holds about 250,000 distinct CDR3 sequences, over 20% found once. This sample holds PBMCs from roughly 10 ml fresh peripheral blood. This chain uses TRBV27 with TRBJ1-5, with a tentative D call TRBD1 (6 bases). Material for sequencing was blood. The origin of this receptor is a woman in her thirties or forties with Graves' ophthalmopathy. DNA for the CDR3: TGTGCCAGCAGTTATACAGGGATGGGGCAGCCCCAGCATTTT. Protein: CASSYTGMGQPQHF.